This TCR beta chain was captured by sequencing in a study of blood T cell repertoires in COVID-19. Repertoires were generated with immunoSEQ multiplex PCR, while TCRdb's copy carries only in-frame clones and drops some. The data show 80,000 or so clones, 80% seen once. There are 12 residues in the CDR3. V lost 9 bases to trimming and J lost 6 bases; unmatched junction nucleotides: 1. Germline V CDR1 and CDR2: MNHEY, SVGAGI. The sample comprised peripheral blood. The receptor comes from a woman aged 70-85 years with acute or convalescent COVID-19. This rearrangement joins TRBV6-5 to TRBJ2-2, with 10 positions matching TRBD1. CDR3 region: CASGQGAGELFF. CDR3 nucleotide sequence: TGTGCCAGTGGACAGGGGGCCGGGGAGCTGTTTTTT.